These 8 T cell receptor beta chains share one sample of origin, sequenced in a study of cytomegalovirus exposure and HLA in healthy donors. PCR used 60 Vbeta primers and 13 Jbeta primers. Repertoires were generated with immunoSEQ multiplex PCR, while TCRdb's copy carries only in-frame clones and drops some. The profile shows more than 80,000 clones, roughly 71% of them singletons. The sample consisted of PBMCs. The receptors here all came from a male donor in good health and CMV-seropositive.

This sequence joins TRBV28 and TRBJ1-2; D is unresolved. V lost 10 bases, J lost 7 bases, and 10 bases lay in between. The CDR3 extends over 10 amino acids. The germline V gene encodes CDR1 MDHEN and CDR2 SYDVKM. CDR3 DNA: TGTGCCACCCGCGTTGGTGGCTACACCTTC. Translating gives CATRVGGYTF.

This clone was counted only a few times. This chain joins TRBV7-3 and TRBJ1-1, with 8 positions matching TRBD1. Trimming cost V 5 bases and J 3 bases; bases outside gene matches: 8. Germline-derived CDR1 and CDR2 are SGHTA and FQGTGA. The CDR3 has 15 residues. The CDR3 nucleotides read TGTGCCAGCAGCCCAAGAACAGGGGGTGACACTGAAGCTTTCTTT. As protein: CASSPRTGGDTEAFF.

The chain combines TRBV7-2 with TRBJ1-2; 7 bases match TRBD1. Germline V gene data show CDR1 as SGHTA and CDR2 as FQGNSA. With V trimmed by 4 bases and J by 4 bases, 6 bases remained unmatched. This CDR3 comprises 14 residues. The CDR3 here is CASSYVQGFYGYTF. The CDR3 region has the DNA TGTGCCAGCAGCTACGTACAGGGGTTCTATGGCTACACCTTC.

This clone is a singleton in its sample. The chain recombines TRBV4-3 with TRBJ2-7; no firm D call. The CDR3 loop spans 13 amino acids. CDR1 and CDR2 from the germline V gene are LGHNA and YSLEER. V lost 0 bases and J lost 2, with 5 bases in between. The CDR3 DNA reads TGCGCCAGCAGCCAAGATCTAGCCTACGAGCAGTACTTC. Its protein is CASSQDLAYEQYF.

As DNA, the CDR3 is TGTGCCAGCAGTGACAGAGGGCGTACGTACTCTGGGGCCAACGTCCTGACTTTC. Its protein is CASSDRGRTYSGANVLTF. V and J are TRBV2 and TRBJ2-6; perhaps TRBD2 as D (5 bases). The CDR3 covers 18 residues. The germline V gene has CDR1 SNHLY and CDR2 FYNNEI. Trimming left V 3 bases short and J 0 bases short, with 15 bases between.

The genes are TRBV15 and TRBJ2-3; maybe TRBD2 (5 bases). The length of the CDR3 is 15 residues. V shed 0 bases and J shed 5 bases, with 12 bases lying between them. Per the germline V gene, CDR1 is LNHNV and CDR2 is YYDKDF (reference sequence). CDR3 region: CATSRDRGPLDTQYF. CDR3 coding DNA: TGTGCCACCAGCAGAGATCGGGGTCCCTTAGATACGCAGTATTTT.

The chain has TRBV7-9 and TRBJ2-3; 12 positions match TRBD2. Unmatched junction bases numbered 10, after V lost 6 bases and J lost 3 bases. Germline V lookup: CDR1 SEHNR, CDR2 FQNEAQ (reference sequence). The length of the CDR3 is 17 residues. The CDR3 is CASRRRLAGALTDTQYF. The CDR3 DNA follows: TGTGCCAGCAGACGAAGACTAGCGGGGGCGTTAACAGATACGCAGTATTTT.

This clone has a single count. The CDR3 reads CATSRWGQGTADTQYF. For the CDR3, the DNA is TGTGCCACCAGCAGGTGGGGACAGGGGACCGCAGATACGCAGTATTTT. The chain couples TRBV15 to TRBJ2-3; 10 bases map to TRBD1. CDR3 size: 16 residues. Germline V CDR1 and CDR2: LNHNV, YYDKDF (reference sequence). V was clipped by 3 bases and J by 4 bases; unmatched bases: 7.